A selection of T cell receptor beta chains follows, all from one sample in a study of cytomegalovirus exposure and HLA in healthy donors. Assay: immunoSEQ multiplex PCR; the TCRdb copy retains only in-frame clones and omits some. The data contain about 170,000 clones, about 79% of them singletons. Sequencing was performed on PBMCs. These receptors were obtained from a woman in her 50s in good health and CMV-seronegative. The CDR3 runs from the conserved cysteine through the conserved F or W. A D gene is named only where the DNA matches it firmly.

j_call v_call d_call cdr3_aa cdr3_nt
TRBJ2-1 TRBV15 . CATSSESDNEQFF TGTGCCACCAGCTCAGAAAGTGACAATGAGCAGTTCTTC
TRBJ2-7 TRBV23-1 TRBD1 CAIAAERTGEFYEQYF TGCGCCATCGCTGCAGAGAGGACAGGAGAATTCTACGAGCAGTACTTC
TRBJ1-5 TRBV19 . CASTLGGERNQPQHF TGTGCCAGTACCCTAGGAGGGGAACGCAATCAGCCCCAGCATTTT
TRBJ2-3 TRBV19 . CASSRRATDTQYF TGTGCCAGTAGTAGGCGGGCCACGGATACGCAGTATTTT
TRBJ2-1 TRBV6-5 TRBD2 CASSYGLAAYNEQFF TGTGCCAGCAGTTATGGGCTAGCGGCCTACAATGAGCAGTTCTTC
TRBJ1-3 TRBV4-3 . CASSQAPGSSGNTIYF TGCGCCAGCAGCCAAGCCCCGGGGAGCTCTGGAAACACCATATATTTT
TRBJ2-7 TRBV6-5 . CASSYSMDTTYEQYF TGTGCCAGCAGTTACTCTATGGACACTACCTACGAGCAGTACTTC
TRBJ2-5 TRBV23-1 TRBD2 CASSTLLAGDRCRSQETQYF TGCGCCAGCAGTACTTTACTAGCGGGAGATAGATGCAGGAGTCAAGAGACCCAGTACTTC
TRBJ2-5 TRBV5-4 . CASSPRNRAGTQYF TGTGCCAGCAGCCCACGCAACAGGGCAGGGACCCAGTACTTC
TRBJ2-5 TRBV9 . CASSVSPGNQETQYF TGTGCCAGCAGCGTATCACCTGGCAACCAAGAGACCCAGTACTTC
TRBJ1-5 TRBV5-1 TRBD1 CASSAGETGGRQPQHF TGCGCCAGCAGCGCCGGAGAGACAGGGGGCCGGCAGCCCCAGCATTTT
TRBJ2-3 TRBV7-9 . CSSSLGASAPRTDTQYF TGTTCCAGCAGCTTAGGCGCTAGCGCCCCTCGCACAGATACGCAGTATTTT
TRBJ2-7 TRBV2 TRBD1 CASSAGQGTEEQYF TGTGCCAGCAGTGCGGGACAGGGGACTGAGGAGCAGTACTTC
TRBJ2-5 TRBV6-5 TRBD2 CASSGRALGETQYF TGTGCCAGTAGCGGGAGGGCCCTTGGGGAGACCCAGTACTTC
TRBJ1-6 TRBV7-2 . CASSSDSFRTLHF TGTGCCAGCAGCTCGGACAGTTTTCGGACCCTCCACTTT
TRBJ1-1 TRBV28 . CASNYFGQTEAFF TGTGCCAGCAATTACTTTGGACAGACTGAAGCTTTCTTT